One T cell receptor beta chain is described in this entry. This clone was recorded once. The target of this receptor is not known. Within one base of it there is no much larger clone, and no base qualities were kept. The sample comes from a study of blood T cell repertoires in COVID-19 (dated by TCRdb to the early 2020s). Background for the entire study: Collaborator samples came from the United States, Italy and Spain and covered acute and convalescent phases of COVID-19. The prospective study material was composed of cDNA or gDNA derived from T cells, B-cell-depleted T cells, or PBMCs. The dataset comprised deeply sampled blood TCRbeta repertoires from subjects exposed to, actively infected with, or recovered from COVID-19. The repertoires were made available in a free public database intended to serve as a resource for research on the immune response to SARS-CoV-2. The samples were drawn from two sources: the first 160 participants of the ongoing ImmuneRACE study, and 950 to 1,500 subjects contributed by 6 global collaborators. A de-identified subject ID, COVID-19 status, age in years and sex were almost always included in the sample metadata. Where HLA class I and class II types were available, the types were taken from metadata supplied by the sample provider, not from assay-based typing. The research as a whole found: Clinical and demographic metadata were provided uncurated, with the amount varying by source and participant.

The germline V gene (reference sequence) yields LNHDA for CDR1 and SQIVND for CDR2. At the junction V is shortened by 7 bases and J by 12 bases, with 19 bases in between. Reading from cysteine to phenylalanine, the CDR3 counts 14 amino acids. Of all the DNA, just the CDR3 is kept, 42 bases in frame from base 1. In the prospective study, participants were about 18 to 100 years old, resided in about 25 geographic areas of the United States, and were enrolled through a virtual design. In the prospective study, cohorts were assigned on the basis of participant-reported clinical history obtained from a screening survey and a study questionnaire. In the prospective study, whole blood, serum and a nasopharyngeal or oropharyngeal swab were collected from each participant by mobile phlebotomists. Participants in the prospective study had the option to provide additional blood draws and questionnaires over a 2-month period. Prospective study blood samples were shipped either frozen or at room temperature before DNA extraction.

TCRbeta CDR3 regions were amplified from genomic DNA using the immunoSEQ Assay, a bias-controlled multiplex PCR. Per the source publication's procedure: The number of nucleated cells in each sample was estimated by amplification of reference gene primers within the assay. To quantify the absolute abundance of each unique TCRbeta CDR3 rearrangement, sequence reads were collapsed and filtered. For each sample, productive Simpson clonality was calculated by taking the square root of Simpson's diversity index across productive rearrangements. Sourced from immuneACCESS, this table was stored by TCRdb with only in-frame sequences that have V and J called. A share of the clones is absent; for the studies checked, an unresolved V gene accounts for under half, and the remainder has no known explanation. That table is the source of V, J and clone size, and D and trimming were worked out from the DNA. The sample table holds around 190,000 clones, of which roughly 77% were seen once. In total, the top ten clones hold around 17% of the sample.

Sequencing input: PBMCs or T cells enriched from blood (not recorded which). The receptor chain draws on TRBV19 and TRBJ1-6; possibly the D gene is TRBD1, per 5 matching bases. The receptor was isolated from a woman in her forties or fifties with acute COVID-19. The CDR3 has the sequence CASIGDWGSGPLHF. The nucleotide sequence is given as TGTGCCAGTATCGGGGACTGGGGCAGCGGACCCCTCCACTTT.